This T cell receptor beta chain originates from a study of T cells after yellow fever vaccination. TCRdb ran MiXCR on the 5' RACE reads and lists one entry per CDR3 protein. Of 320,000 or so distinct CDR3 sequences detected, around 8.1% appear once; the ten largest clones hold around 17%. The CDR3 spans 12 residues. CDR1 SEHNR and CDR2 FQNEAQ come from the germline V gene (reference sequence). Trimming stripped 1 base from V and 13 bases from J, with 11 bases between. This chain links TRBV7-9 with TRBJ1-5; D is unclear. The sample here was PBMCs, taken roughly seven weeks after the first yellow fever vaccination. This sequence originates from a man between 18 and 29 years old who received the YFV17D yellow fever vaccine. The CDR3 DNA follows: TGTGCCAGCAGCTTAGTGCCGGGTACTCAGCATTTT. Encoded protein: CASSLVPGTQHF.